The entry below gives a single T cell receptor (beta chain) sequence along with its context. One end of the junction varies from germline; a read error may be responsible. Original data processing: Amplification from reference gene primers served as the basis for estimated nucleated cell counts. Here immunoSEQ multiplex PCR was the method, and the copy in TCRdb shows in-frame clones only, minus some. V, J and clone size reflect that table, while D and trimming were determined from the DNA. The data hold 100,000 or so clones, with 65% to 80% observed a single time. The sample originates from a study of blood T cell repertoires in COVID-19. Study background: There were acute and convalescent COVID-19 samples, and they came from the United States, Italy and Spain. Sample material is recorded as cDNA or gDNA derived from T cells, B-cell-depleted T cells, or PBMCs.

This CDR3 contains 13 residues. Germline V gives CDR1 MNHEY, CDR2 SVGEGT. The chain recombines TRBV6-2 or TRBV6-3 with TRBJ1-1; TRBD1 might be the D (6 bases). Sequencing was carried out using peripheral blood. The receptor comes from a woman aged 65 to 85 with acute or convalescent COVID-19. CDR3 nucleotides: TGTGCCAGCATTTACAGGGAGGACACTGAAGCTTTCTTT. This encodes CASIYREDTEAFF.